This T cell receptor (beta chain) was identified during a study of cytomegalovirus exposure and HLA in healthy donors. V was pared by 5 bases and J by 5 bases, with 9 bases between. This CDR3 has 12 residues. From germline, CDR1 is SEHNR and CDR2 FQNEAQ (reference sequence). PCR was performed using 60 Vbeta and 13 Jbeta primers. TCRdb keeps only in-frame clones here, not all; method: immunoSEQ multiplex PCR. The data show over 150,000 clones, with roughly 83% seen just once and approximately 8% held by the top ten. The chain couples TRBV7-9 to TRBJ1-1; no definite D call. The clonotype comes from a man aged 25-45 years in good health and CMV-seropositive. Sequenced sample: PBMCs. The CDR3 here is CASSREVTEAFF. CDR3 in DNA: TGTGCCAGCAGCCGTGAGGTTACTGAAGCTTTCTTT.